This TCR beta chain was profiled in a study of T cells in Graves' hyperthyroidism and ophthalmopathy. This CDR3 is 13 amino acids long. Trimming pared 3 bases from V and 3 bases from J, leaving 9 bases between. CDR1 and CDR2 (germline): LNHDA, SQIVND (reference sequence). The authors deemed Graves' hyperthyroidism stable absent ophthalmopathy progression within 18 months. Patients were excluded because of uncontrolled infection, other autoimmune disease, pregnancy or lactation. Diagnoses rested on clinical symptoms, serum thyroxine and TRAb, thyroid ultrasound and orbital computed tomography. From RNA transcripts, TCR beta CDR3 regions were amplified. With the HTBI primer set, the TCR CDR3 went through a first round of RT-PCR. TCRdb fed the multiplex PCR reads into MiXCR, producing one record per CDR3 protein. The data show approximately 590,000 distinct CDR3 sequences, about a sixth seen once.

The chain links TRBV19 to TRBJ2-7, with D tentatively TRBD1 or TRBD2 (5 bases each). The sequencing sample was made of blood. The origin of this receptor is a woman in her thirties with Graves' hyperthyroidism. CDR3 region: CASSMGRIYEQYF. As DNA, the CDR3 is TGTGCCAGTAGTATGGGACGGATCTACGAGCAGTACTTC.